What follows are 30 T cell receptor beta chains derived from one specimen sequenced in a study of blood T cell repertoires in COVID-19. Assay used: immunoSEQ multiplex PCR; TCRdb lists only in-frame clones, some missing. The repertoire holds some 60,000 clones, with roughly 92% as singletons. Sequenced input: peripheral blood. These receptors originate from a human donor in a cohort sampled during active COVID-19.

This clone was recorded once. This chain connects TRBV24-1 to TRBJ2-3, with 7 bases lining up with TRBD1. Unmatched junction bases numbered 11, after V lost 7 bases and J lost 2 bases. The CDR3 totals 16 residues. Germline values: CDR1 KGHDR, CDR2 SFDVKD. The CDR3: CATRYRDRPYTDTQYF. The CDR3 nucleotides are TGTGCCACCAGGTACCGGGACAGACCATACACAGATACGCAGTATTTT.

The table lists this clone with a few counts. The V gene is TRBV3-1 (or the pseudogene TRBV3-2), the J gene TRBJ2-3; D is possibly TRBD1 (6 bases). Trimming stripped 8 bases from V and 2 bases from J, with 11 bases between. Germline CDR1 is LGHDT and CDR2 is YNNKEL (reference sequence). This CDR3 spans 13 amino acids. The CDR3 reads CASGQGSTDTQYF. The CDR3 region has the DNA TGTGCCAGCGGTCAGGGGTCCACAGATACGCAGTATTTT.

V gene TRBV11-3 combines with J gene TRBJ2-1, with TRBD2 matching 7 bases. Germline V gene lookup returns CDR1 SGHNT and CDR2 YENEEA. The CDR3 totals 16 residues. Unmatched junction bases numbered 8, after V lost 2 bases and J lost 4 bases. The CDR3 region is CASSLMAGVSYNEQFF. CDR3 nucleotides: TGTGCCAGCAGCTTAATGGCGGGGGTCTCTTACAATGAGCAGTTCTTC.

Only one count was recorded for this clone. V is TRBV5-4 and J is TRBJ2-5; no firm D call. This CDR3 region has 15 residues. Germline values: CDR1 SGHNT, CDR2 YYREEE (reference sequence). V was pared by 3 bases and J by 4 bases, with 16 bases between. CDR3: CASSSPGSSTETQYF. CDR3 bases: TGTGCCAGCAGCTCGCCGGGTTCATCCACAGAGACCCAGTACTTC.

This sequence joins TRBV5-4 and TRBJ2-1, with TRBD1 matching 7 bases. The V and J ends lost 0 bases and 8 bases, in that order; junction bases with no gene match: 5. Germline loops: CDR1 SGHNT, CDR2 YYREEE (reference sequence). The CDR3 length is 14 residues. The CDR3 DNA reads TGTGCCAGCAGCTTGGGACAGGGCGGCGATGAGCAGTTCTTC. Amino acids: CASSLGQGGDEQFF. Full variable domain (rest looked up from reference TRBV5-4 and TRBJ2-1): ETGVTQSPTHLIKTRGQQVTLRCSSQSGHNTVSWYQQALGQGPQFIFQYYREEENGRGNFPPRFSGLQFPNYSSELNVNALELDDSALYLCASSLGQGGDEQFFGPGTRLTVL.

The chain is built from TRBV7-9 and TRBJ1-2, with TRBD1 matching 8 bases. The V and J ends lost 3 bases and 5 bases, in that order; junction bases with no gene match: 2. The CDR3 length is 13 residues. From germline, CDR1 is SEHNR and CDR2 FQNEAQ (reference sequence). The chain's CDR3 is CASSLDRVYGYTF. The CDR3 region has the DNA TGTGCCAGCAGCTTGGACAGGGTATATGGCTACACCTTC.

The rearrangement uses TRBV3-1 (or the pseudogene TRBV3-2) and TRBJ2-5; TRBD2 agrees at 8 bases. The CDR3 is made up of 14 amino acids. V was pared by 2 bases and J by 1 base, with 0 bases of the junction left unmatched. Germline lookup yields CDR1 LGHDT and CDR2 YNNKEL (reference sequence). CDR3 DNA sequence: TGTGCCAGCAGCCAAACTAGCGGCCAAGAGACCCAGTACTTC. It translates to CASSQTSGQETQYF.

The gene calls are TRBV7-3 and TRBJ1-1; D not resolved. Trimming took off 2 bases at V and 4 bases at J, with 8 bases between the two ends. Germline CDR1 and CDR2: SGHTA and FQGTGA. The CDR3 sequence is 13 residues long. CDR3 protein: CASSLSVGTEAFF. CDR3 coding DNA: TGTGCCAGCAGCTTATCGGTCGGCACTGAAGCTTTCTTT.

This clone came up a few times. The chain uses TRBV3-1 (or the pseudogene TRBV3-2) and TRBJ1-5, with D possibly being TRBD1 (5 bases). Trimming stripped 4 bases from V and 2 bases from J, with 9 bases between. CDR3 length equals 14 residues. Germline CDR1 is LGHDT and CDR2 is YNNKEL (reference sequence). The CDR3 bases are TGTGCCAGCAGCCCCCGGGGGGGCAATCAGCCCCAGCATTTT. Amino acids: CASSPRGGNQPQHF.

This chain uses TRBV5-1 with TRBJ2-5; no firm D call. Germline CDR1 and CDR2: SGHRS and YFSETQ. There are 13 residues in the CDR3. The V gene lost 4 bases and the J gene lost 5 bases, with 12 bases spanning the gap. CDR3 region: CASSQHDGETQYF. CDR3 nucleotide sequence: TGCGCCAGCAGCCAACACGACGGGGAGACCCAGTACTTC.

The rearrangement links TRBV7-8 to TRBJ2-2; TRBD1 aligns across 7 bases. J lost 6 bases, V lost 5 bases, and 12 bases had no gene match. CDR1 and CDR2 (germline): SGHVS, FQNEAQ. The CDR3 sequence is 16 residues long. CDR3 sequence: CASSGTAQGSAGELFF. In nucleotides, the CDR3 is TGTGCCAGCAGCGGGACCGCACAGGGGTCCGCCGGGGAGCTGTTTTTT.

Of note for this clone: The same CDR3 is also encoded by other DNA sequences in this sample. The chain joins TRBV20-1 to TRBJ2-7; TRBD2 is a possible D gene (5 bases). Trimming pared 3 bases from V and 4 bases from J, leaving 7 bases between. The germline V gene has CDR1 DFQATT and CDR2 SNEGSKA (reference sequence). The CDR3 consists of 11 residues. The CDR3 sequence is CSARAGYEQYF. The CDR3 DNA reads as TGCAGTGCTAGGGCGGGTTACGAGCAGTACTTC.

This chain uses TRBV9 with TRBJ2-2, with a weak D call TRBD2 (5 bases). Germline lookup yields CDR1 SGDLS and CDR2 YYNGEE. The CDR3 loop spans 14 amino acids. V was cut by 7 bases and J by 2 bases, with 12 bases left in between. CDR3 amino acids: CASGRGQNTGELFF. The CDR3 DNA reads TGTGCCAGCGGACGGGGTCAAAACACCGGGGAGCTGTTTTTT.

In nucleotides, the CDR3 is TGTGCCAGCAGCCCAGCGGGAGGGCCAAACATTCAGTACTTC. Translation gives CASSPAGGPNIQYF. This chain connects TRBV7-6 to TRBJ2-4, with 10 bases lining up with TRBD2. This CDR3 spans 14 amino acids. Germline V gene data show CDR1 as SGHVS and CDR2 as FNYEAQ. The junction had 4 bases not matched to a gene; V was cut back by 5 bases and J by 6 bases.

CDR3 loop: CASSTKGGGPNNEQFF. The CDR3 bases are TGTGCCAGCAGCACTAAGGGCGGGGGGCCCAACAATGAGCAGTTCTTC. The chain is built from TRBV5-4 and TRBJ2-1; 8 bases align to TRBD2. Trimming at V came to 4 bases and at J to 5 bases, leaving 11 bases not matched to a gene. This CDR3 comprises 16 residues. Germline values: CDR1 SGHNT, CDR2 YYREEE (reference sequence).

This chain joins TRBV7-8 and TRBJ2-5; the match to TRBD1 covers 7 bases. J gave up 0 bases and V 4 bases, and 8 bases lay outside the gene matches. The CDR3 consists of 16 residues. Germline V gives CDR1 SGHVS, CDR2 FQNEAQ. This CDR3 reads CASSSGGRTYQETQYF. The CDR3 bases are TGTGCCAGCAGCTCAGGGGGTCGGACGTACCAAGAGACCCAGTACTTC.

The chain employs TRBV6-5 and TRBJ1-2; no definite D call. CDR3 length equals 13 residues. The germline V gene has CDR1 MNHEY and CDR2 SVGAGI. Trimming stripped 7 bases from V and 4 bases from J, with 13 bases between. The CDR3 sequence: CASKLSHTYGYTF. The CDR3 DNA follows: TGTGCCAGCAAGCTCTCCCATACCTATGGCTACACCTTC.

V gene TRBV30 combines with J gene TRBJ1-6, with D possibly matching TRBD1 (6 bases). Trimming left V 0 bases short and J 5 bases short, with 11 bases between. The CDR3 length is 15 residues. The V gene's germline CDR1 is GTSNPN and CDR2 SVGIG (reference sequence). The CDR3 region has the DNA TGTGCCTGGAGTGTACTAGGGGACAATAATTCACCCCTCCACTTT. Translating gives CAWSVLGDNNSPLHF.

The rearrangement uses TRBV6-6 and TRBJ2-2; 7 nucleotides line up with TRBD2. The CDR3 is made up of 16 amino acids. Germline V gene sequence: CDR1 MNHNY, CDR2 SVGAGI (reference sequence). The ends lost 0 bases at V and 3 bases at J; junction bases unmatched: 4. CDR3 sequence: CASSYSGGVYTGELFF. CDR3 coding DNA: TGTGCCAGCAGTTACTCTGGGGGGGTTTACACCGGGGAGCTGTTTTTT.

The chain joins TRBV30 to TRBJ1-2; D gene ambiguous. The CDR3 length is 14 residues. V lost 2 bases to trimming and J lost 8 bases, with 18 bases between them. Germline V gene lookup returns CDR1 GTSNPN and CDR2 SVGIG (reference sequence). CDR3 in amino acids: CAWSRRQAPWGYTF. CDR3 DNA sequence: TGTGCCTGGAGTCGTCGCCAGGCCCCTTGGGGCTACACCTTC.

This clone showed up just once. The V and J genes are TRBV9 and TRBJ2-3, with D maybe TRBD2 (7 bases). The CDR3 is 16 amino acids. Trimming shortened V by 0 bases and J by 4 bases, and 15 bases separated the two germline ends. Germline CDR1 SGDLS, CDR2 YYNGEE. CDR3 sequence: CASSVDLGGLADTQYF. The CDR3, as DNA: TGTGCCAGCAGCGTAGATCTGGGGGGGCTCGCAGATACGCAGTATTTT. Variable domain in full (rest from reference TRBV9 and TRBJ2-3): DSGVTQTPKHLITATGQRVTLRCSPRSGDLSVYWYQQSLDQGLQFLIQYYNGEERAKGNILERFSAQQFPDLHSELNLSSLELGDSALYFCASSVDLGGLADTQYFGPGTRLTVL.

J is TRBJ2-3 and V is TRBV12-3 or TRBV12-4; D gene ambiguous. The CDR3 loop spans 13 amino acids. The V end lost 5 bases, the J end lost 3 bases, and 9 bases lay between the germline ends. DNA of the CDR3: TGTGCCAGCAGTGGCTTGGCAACAGATACGCAGTATTTT. Its protein is CASSGLATDTQYF.

The V call is TRBV28, the J call TRBJ1-2; D perhaps matches TRBD1 (5 bases). The CDR3 loop spans 14 amino acids. In germline, CDR1 is MDHEN, CDR2 SYDVKM. The ends were cut back, 6 bases at V and 2 bases at J, with 13 bases in the middle. The CDR3 loop reads CASRGGAPNYGYTF. The CDR3 nucleotides read TGTGCCAGCAGAGGAGGGGCACCCAACTATGGCTACACCTTC.

The chain joins TRBV6-2 or TRBV6-3 to TRBJ2-1; the match to TRBD1 covers 8 bases. With V trimmed by 2 bases and J by 9 bases, 0 bases remained unmatched. The CDR3 consists of 12 residues. The germline gives CDR1 MNHEY, CDR2 SVGEGT. This CDR3 is CASSYDRGEQFF. CDR3 sequence (DNA): TGTGCCAGCAGTTACGACAGGGGTGAGCAGTTCTTC.

This clone is termed medium-sized. The chain employs TRBV6-1 and TRBJ2-7; possibly TRBD2 for D (7 bases). Germline CDR1 is MNHNS and CDR2 is SASEGT. V lost 2 bases and J 0 bases, leaving 14 bases between the germline ends. The CDR3 covers 16 residues. The CDR3 loop is CASSERGGTPSYEQYF. The CDR3 bases are TGTGCCAGCAGTGAAAGGGGGGGTACCCCCTCCTACGAGCAGTACTTC.

This clone has more than one count but fewer than ten. The J gene is TRBJ2-7, the V gene TRBV11-2, with D possibly being TRBD2 (6 bases). The CDR3 is 14 amino acids. The germline V and J ends were trimmed by 4 bases and 5 bases, with 15 bases remaining between them. Germline CDR1 SGHAT, CDR2 FQNNGV. The CDR3 region is CASSWTTPQDEQYF. CDR3 sequence (DNA): TGTGCCAGCAGCTGGACTACCCCGCAGGACGAGCAGTACTTC. Full variable domain (remainder filled in from reference TRBV11-2 and TRBJ2-7): EAGVAQSPRYKIIEKRQSVAFWCNPISGHATLYWYQQILGQGPKLLIQFQNNGVVDDSQLPKDRFSAERLKGVDSTLKIQPAKLEDSAVYLCASSWTTPQDEQYFGPGTRLTVT.

The J gene is TRBJ1-3, the V gene TRBV3-1 (or the pseudogene TRBV3-2); tentatively, D is TRBD1 (5 bases). The germline gives CDR1 LGHDT, CDR2 YNNKEL (reference sequence). There are 14 residues in the CDR3. With 4 bases removed from V and 4 bases from J, the gap between germline ends came to 11 bases. The CDR3 spells CASSLRDRGNTIYF. The CDR3 DNA is TGTGCCAGCAGCCTCAGGGATCGCGGAAACACCATATATTTT.

The chain has TRBV9 and TRBJ2-1, with 13 bases matching TRBD2. CDR3 size: 14 residues. Germline CDR1 reads SGDLS; CDR2 reads YYNGEE. The V segment lost 0 bases and the J segment 9 bases; nucleotides outside the gene matches: 0. The CDR3 region has the DNA TGTGCCAGCAGCGTAGGGACTAGCGGGGGTGAGCAGTTCTTC. It is translated as CASSVGTSGGEQFF. Filled out from reference TRBV9 and TRBJ2-1, the complete variable domain reads DSGVTQTPKHLITATGQRVTLRCSPRSGDLSVYWYQQSLDQGLQFLIQYYNGEERAKGNILERFSAQQFPDLHSELNLSSLELGDSALYFCASSVGTSGGEQFFGPGTRLTVL.

The chain carries TRBV18 and TRBJ2-1; TRBD2 agrees at 12 bases. Looked up from germline, CDR1 is KGHSH and CDR2 is LQKENI. The CDR3 length is 15 residues. V trimming: 3 bases; J trimming: 7 bases; junction bases outside the gene matches: 4. The CDR3 coding sequence is TGTGCCAGCTCACCTTGGCTAGCGGGAGGGAATGAGCAGTTCTTC. It specifies CASSPWLAGGNEQFF.

The V and J genes are TRBV15 and TRBJ2-7; D perhaps matches TRBD2 (5 bases). The CDR3 spans 14 residues. The V gene's germline CDR1 is LNHNV and CDR2 YYDKDF (reference sequence). Trimming shortened V by 3 bases and J by 6 bases, and 15 bases separated the two germline ends. CDR3 loop: CATSRSRMGVEQYF. CDR3 DNA: TGTGCCACCAGCAGGTCCAGGATGGGAGTCGAGCAGTACTTC.